This passage covers 15 T cell receptor beta chains from one sample sequenced in a study of shared clonotypes between healthy human individuals (dated by TCRdb to 2019 to 2021). For the CD8 naive samples, CD45RO-negative cells were positively selected for CCR7, yielding a CD45RA+CCR7+ population from which TemRA cells were excluded. Receptor libraries were prepared by the immunoSEQ multiplex PCR assay. The table comes from immuneACCESS by way of TCRdb, which keeps in-frame sequences with V and J called. Part of the clones is missing from these tables; in studies checked, under half for an unresolved V gene and the rest for unknown reasons. For this sample there are approximately 1.9 million clones; 93% appear just once. About 1.7% of the sample lies in the top ten. The sample comprised naive CD8+ T cells from PBMCs. The sample's cell subset or site label, decoded: CD45RA+CCR7+. Receptors originate from a man between 18 and 29 years old in good health. Some clones in this sample may be carry-over from other donors' samples.

The chain employs TRBV6-5 and TRBJ2-2; a weak D match, TRBD1 (6 bases). Germline CDR1 and CDR2: MNHEY and SVGAGI. This CDR3 comprises 14 residues. Trimming took 0 bases from V and 8 from J, leaving 10 bases between them. This CDR3 is CASSYSTGSGELFF. The CDR3, as DNA: TGTGCCAGCAGTTACTCGACAGGATCTGGGGAGCTGTTTTTT.

The rearrangement joins TRBV28 to TRBJ2-1, with 10 bases identical to TRBD2. The junction had 3 bases not matched to a gene; V was cut back by 6 bases and J by 1 base. The CDR3 has 15 residues. Germline CDR1 and CDR2: MDHEN and SYDVKM. The CDR3 is CASRGLAESYNEQFF. Written as DNA, the CDR3 is TGTGCCAGCAGAGGACTAGCGGAGTCCTACAATGAGCAGTTCTTC. Supplemented by reference TRBV28 and TRBJ2-1, the full variable domain reads DVKVTQSSRYLVKRTGEKVFLECVQDMDHENMFWYRQDPGLGLRLIYFSYDVKMKEKGDIPEGYSVSREKKERFSLILESASTNQTSMYLCASRGLAESYNEQFFGPGTRLTVL.

The chain joins TRBV27 to TRBJ2-7, with 7 bases matching TRBD1. V was pared by 2 bases and J by 3 bases, with 7 bases of the junction left unmatched. This CDR3 spans 15 amino acids. Germline V gives CDR1 MNHEY, CDR2 SMNVEV (reference sequence). Here the CDR3 DNA reads TGTGCCAGCAGTTTAAAGGGACAGCTCCTCTACGAGCAGTACTTC. Translation: CASSLKGQLLYEQYF.

The chain couples TRBV10-1 to TRBJ2-3; 11 nucleotides agree with TRBD2. The CDR3 is made up of 15 amino acids. Germline trimming cut 2 bases from V and 6 bases from J; bases unmatched to any gene: 4. Per germline, CDR1 WNHNN and CDR2 SYGVQD (reference sequence). This CDR3 is CASSEGRTSGDTQYF. The CDR3 nucleotides read TGCGCCAGCAGTGAGGGTCGGACTAGCGGGGATACGCAGTATTTT.

The chain combines TRBV29-1 with TRBJ2-1; 9 nucleotides agree with TRBD1. Germline values: CDR1 SQVTM, CDR2 ANQGSEA. V gave up 6 bases and J gave up 1 base; unmatched junction bases: 7. This CDR3 is 15 amino acids long. The DNA of the CDR3 is TGCAGCGTGGATGGGACAGGGCTATCCTACAATGAGCAGTTCTTC. Translated, it gives CSVDGTGLSYNEQFF.

V gene TRBV5-1 combines with J gene TRBJ2-7, with 9 bases aligning to TRBD1. The CDR3 consists of 15 residues. Germline V gene lookup returns CDR1 SGHRS and CDR2 YFSETQ. V gave up 0 bases and J gave up 4 bases; unmatched junction bases: 5. Written as DNA, the CDR3 is TGCGCCAGCAGCTTGGATGGGACAGGGAATTACGAGCAGTACTTC. It codes for CASSLDGTGNYEQYF. Together with reference TRBV5-1 and TRBJ2-7, the CDR3 gives the full variable domain: KAGVTQTPRYLIKTRGQQVTLSCSPISGHRSVSWYQQTPGQGLQFLFEYFSETQRNKGNFPGRFSGRQFSNSRSEMNVSTLELGDSALYLCASSLDGTGNYEQYFGPGTRLTVT.

The gene calls are TRBV7-3 and TRBJ2-2; TRBD2 matches 7 bases. The CDR3 runs 15 residues. The V and J ends lost 5 bases and 1 base, in that order; junction bases with no gene match: 4. Germline CDR1 and CDR2: SGHTA and FQGTGA. CDR3 sequence: CASSHSSGNTGELFF. For the CDR3, the DNA is TGTGCCAGCAGCCACTCTAGCGGGAACACCGGGGAGCTGTTTTTT.

The CDR3 loop is CASSLGSGTGYEQYF. CDR3 sequence (DNA): TGTGCCAGCAGTTTAGGCTCCGGGACAGGATACGAGCAGTACTTC. The gene calls are TRBV27 and TRBJ2-7; 8 bases line up with TRBD1. The CDR3 loop spans 15 amino acids. After removal of 2 bases from V and 4 bases from J, the junction contained 7 bases not matched to a gene. CDR1 and CDR2 from the germline V gene are MNHEY and SMNVEV (reference sequence).

The chain joins TRBV6-5 to TRBJ1-2; TRBD1 matches 9 bases. Germline values: CDR1 MNHEY, CDR2 SVGAGI. This CDR3 is 12 amino acids long. With V trimmed by 8 bases and J by 8 bases, 6 bases remained unmatched. The CDR3 DNA is TGTGCCAGCCCCGGACAGGGGCGCGGCTACACCTTC. Amino acid sequence: CASPGQGRGYTF.

The genes are TRBV9 and TRBJ1-4; D gene unclear. Germline CDR1 and CDR2: SGDLS and YYNGEE. This CDR3 comprises 15 residues. V dropped 0 bases and J dropped 7 bases, with 13 bases sitting between them. As DNA, the CDR3 is TGTGCCAGCAGCGTAGGTTCGGGGTGGGGTGAAAAACTGTTTTTT. This translates into CASSVGSGWGEKLFF.

The chain has TRBV27 and TRBJ1-2; possible D gene TRBD1, 5 bases. The CDR3 loop spans 13 amino acids. Germline CDR1 MNHEY, CDR2 SMNVEV (reference sequence). V was clipped by 7 bases and J by 4 bases, with 13 bases between them. CDR3: CASTPGWSYGYTF. CDR3 DNA sequence: TGTGCCAGCACTCCAGGGTGGAGCTATGGCTACACCTTC.

The chain joins TRBV19 to TRBJ1-2, with no clear D. CDR1 and CDR2 (germline): LNHDA, SQIVND (reference sequence). The CDR3 totals 19 residues. The ends were cut back, 3 bases at V and 4 bases at J, with 27 bases in the middle. The CDR3: CASSIFGYVGGTTFYGYTF. For the CDR3, the DNA is TGTGCCAGTAGTATCTTTGGTTACGTCGGCGGAACGACTTTCTATGGCTACACCTTC. The full variable domain, its missing parts supplied by reference TRBV19 and TRBJ1-2, is DGGITQSPKYLFRKEGQNVTLSCEQNLNHDAMYWYRQDPGQGLRLIYYSQIVNDFQKGDIAEGYSVSREKKESFPLTVTSAQKNPTAFYLCASSIFGYVGGTTFYGYTFGSGTRLTVV.

The V and J genes are TRBV27 and TRBJ1-4; no firm D call. The CDR3 spans 17 residues. Looked up from germline, CDR1 is MNHEY and CDR2 is SMNVEV (reference sequence). Trimming took off 5 bases at V and 3 bases at J, with 19 bases between the two ends. The CDR3 DNA reads as TGTGCCAGCAGTCCCCTAGCCTGGGATGAAGCTAATGAAAAACTGTTTTTT. Translating it yields CASSPLAWDEANEKLFF.

This clone appeared a single time. This chain connects TRBV13 to TRBJ2-1, with TRBD2 matching 9 bases. V trimming: 1 base; J trimming: 5 bases; junction bases outside the gene matches: 9. CDR3 length: 17 amino acids. The germline CDR1 and CDR2 sequences are PRHDT and FYEKMQ (reference sequence). The CDR3 here is CASSLVAGGPMDNEQFF. The CDR3 DNA is TGTGCCAGCAGCTTAGTTGCGGGAGGGCCGATGGACAATGAGCAGTTCTTC.

The CDR3 DNA reads TGTGCCAGCAGCCCCGCGACTTTCTACATTCAGTACTTC. The encoded protein is CASSPATFYIQYF. The chain is built from TRBV11-2 and TRBJ2-4, with D uncertain. From germline, CDR1 is SGHAT and CDR2 FQNNGV. Trimming shortened V by 5 bases and J by 8 bases, and 13 bases separated the two germline ends. The CDR3 spans 13 residues.